Shown below are 18 T cell receptor beta chains from a single sample sequenced in a study of T cell responses to AZD1222 COVID-19 vaccine. TCRdb keeps only in-frame clones here, not all; method: immunoSEQ multiplex PCR. The sample holds about 78,000 clones, 90% seen once. Here the sequenced sample was peripheral blood, taken 28 days after the second AZD1222 dose. Receptors were obtained from an adult who received the AZD1222 COVID-19 vaccine.

The chain links TRBV11-3 to TRBJ1-2; TRBD1 agrees at 10 bases. V trimming: 5 bases; J trimming: 4 bases; junction bases outside the gene matches: 4. Germline values: CDR1 SGHNT, CDR2 YENEEA. The CDR3 extends over 14 amino acids. This CDR3 is CASSPRTGGYGYTF. The CDR3, as DNA: TGTGCCAGCAGCCCAAGGACAGGGGGCTATGGCTACACCTTC.

The chain links TRBV6-1 to TRBJ2-7, with a tentative D call TRBD2 (6 bases). The CDR3 extends over 15 amino acids. CDR1 and CDR2 (germline): MNHNS, SASEGT. Trimming cost V 0 bases and J 3 bases, with 12 bases left between them. The CDR3 reads CASSEALQEGYEQYF. The CDR3, as DNA: TGTGCCAGCAGTGAAGCGCTTCAGGAGGGCTACGAGCAGTACTTC.

This sequence joins TRBV11-3 and TRBJ1-2, with D perhaps matching TRBD1 (5 bases). This CDR3 comprises 16 residues. Germline values: CDR1 SGHNT, CDR2 YENEEA. The V end lost 5 bases, the J end lost 1 base, and 17 bases lay between the germline ends. The CDR3 DNA reads TGTGCCAGCAGCGACCCGCTCCCCCAGGGTAACTATGGCTACACCTTC. Residues: CASSDPLPQGNYGYTF.

The V and J genes are TRBV7-8 and TRBJ2-7; tentatively, D is TRBD2 (6 bases). The CDR3 covers 14 residues. V dropped 1 base and J dropped 0 bases, with 7 bases sitting between them. Germline assignment: CDR1 SGHVS and CDR2 FQNEAQ. The CDR3 region has the DNA TGTGCCAGCAGCTTAGGGCGGGACTCCTACGAGCAGTACTTC. Translating gives CASSLGRDSYEQYF. The complete variable domain, with remaining parts taken from reference TRBV7-8 and TRBJ2-7, reads GAGVSQSPRYKVAKRGQDVALRCDPISGHVSLFWYQQALGQGPEFLTYFQNEAQLDKSGLPSDRFFAERPEGSVSTLKIQRTQQEDSAVYLCASSLGRDSYEQYFGPGTRLTVT.

The chain combines TRBV4-1 with TRBJ1-2; D unresolved. The CDR3 is 16 residues long. Trimming removed 2 bases from V and 4 bases from J, with 17 bases in between. Germline CDR1 and CDR2: MGHRA and YSYEKL. CDR3 protein: CASSQNRAGFGYGYTF. The CDR3 DNA sequence: TGCGCCAGCAGCCAAAATAGAGCGGGTTTCGGCTATGGCTACACCTTC.

This chain links TRBV9 with TRBJ2-3, with 7 bases lining up with TRBD2. V lost 0 bases, J lost 7 bases, and 8 bases stayed unmatched. The germline gives CDR1 SGDLS, CDR2 YYNGEE. The CDR3 length is 15 residues. CDR3 region: CASSVDMGAGYTQYF. In nucleotides, the CDR3 is TGTGCCAGCAGCGTAGATATGGGAGCGGGGTATACGCAGTATTTT.

In this sample, this clone turned up once. This rearrangement joins TRBV7-9 to TRBJ1-3, with D perhaps matching TRBD1 (6 bases). With 4 bases removed from V and 4 bases from J, the gap between germline ends came to 14 bases. From germline, CDR1 is SEHNR and CDR2 FQNEAQ (reference sequence). The CDR3 loop spans 15 amino acids. CDR3 region: CASSYTGSPGNTIYF. The CDR3 nucleotides read TGTGCCAGCAGCTACACAGGGAGCCCAGGAAACACCATATATTTT. The full variable domain, rest sourced from reference TRBV7-9 and TRBJ1-3, is DTGVSQNPRHKITKRGQNVTFRCDPISEHNRLYWYRQTLGQGPEFLTYFQNEAQLEKSRLLSDRFSAERPKGSFSTLEIQRTEQGDSAMYLCASSYTGSPGNTIYFGEGSWLTVV.

V usage is TRBV3-1 (or the pseudogene TRBV3-2) and J usage is TRBJ1-2; no reliable D call. Between the trimmed V and J ends, which lost 3 bases and 4 bases, there was a span of 21 bases. The CDR3 runs 17 residues. Looked up from germline, CDR1 is LGHDT and CDR2 is YNNKEL (reference sequence). CDR3 coding DNA: TGTGCCAGCAGCCAGAGAATTGGTAACAGACTTCCCTATGGCTACACCTTC. It yields the protein CASSQRIGNRLPYGYTF.

V gene TRBV5-6 combines with J gene TRBJ2-7, with D unresolved. CDR3 length: 14 amino acids. The germline V and J ends were trimmed by 3 bases and 0 bases, with 10 bases remaining between them. Germline CDR1 SGHDT, CDR2 YYEEEE. The CDR3 region is CASSSKSSSYEQYF. CDR3 bases: TGTGCCAGCAGCTCGAAGTCGAGCTCCTACGAGCAGTACTTC.

The V call is TRBV12-3 or TRBV12-4, the J call TRBJ2-1; D unresolved. Trimming removed 4 bases at V and 10 bases at J, with 8 bases between. CDR3 length: 11 amino acids. The CDR3 coding sequence is TGTGCCAGCAGTTCCCGACAAGAGCAGTTCTTC. Translated, it gives CASSSRQEQFF.

The chain employs TRBV7-8 and TRBJ2-7; D assignment may be TRBD1 or TRBD2 (5 bases each). Germline V gene lookup returns CDR1 SGHVS and CDR2 FQNEAQ. Trimming took 2 bases from V and 10 from J, leaving 21 bases between them. The CDR3 extends over 15 amino acids. CDR3: CASSLRVQGQGDQYF. The CDR3 DNA reads TGTGCCAGCAGCTTAAGGGTTCAAGGGCAGGGAGATCAGTACTTC.

For this clone: The identical CDR3 is also encoded by other nucleotide sequences in the sample. The chain is built from TRBV7-2 and TRBJ2-1; 8 bases line up with TRBD2. This CDR3 has 15 residues. Germline trimming cut 5 bases from V and 4 bases from J; bases unmatched to any gene: 7. Germline values: CDR1 SGHTA, CDR2 FQGNSA. The CDR3 nucleotides are TGTGCCAGCAGCGGCAGCGGGAGTAGTTACAATGAGCAGTTCTTC. Amino acids: CASSGSGSSYNEQFF.

This clone was seen a single time. The genes are TRBV27 and TRBJ1-5; unclear D gene. CDR3 length: 19 residues. Trimming removed 7 bases at V and 0 bases at J, with 25 bases between. Germline V gene sequence: CDR1 MNHEY, CDR2 SMNVEV (reference sequence). In DNA, the CDR3 is TGTGCCAGCAAACAGAAAAGAGAAGCACAATCACGTAGCAATCAGCCCCAGCATTTT. Its protein is CASKQKREAQSRSNQPQHF.

This clone was seen only a few times. The V call is TRBV18, the J call TRBJ1-4; D is uncertain. V was clipped by 4 bases and J by 16 bases, with 16 bases between them. The CDR3 is 12 residues long. Germline V gene data show CDR1 as KGHSH and CDR2 as LQKENI. CDR3 protein: CASSQQSGYQFF. In DNA form, the CDR3 reads TGTGCCAGCTCACAACAGTCGGGGTATCAGTTTTTT.

This rearrangement joins TRBV7-3 to TRBJ1-3; D remains ambiguous. The germline CDR1 and CDR2 sequences are SGHTA and FQGTGA. The CDR3 has 15 residues. V was trimmed by 2 bases and J by 0 bases, leaving 8 bases between them. This CDR3 reads CASSLEGPSGNTIYF. The CDR3 region has the DNA TGTGCCAGCAGCTTAGAAGGACCCTCTGGAAACACCATATATTTT.

V usage is TRBV7-3 and J usage is TRBJ2-3; TRBD1 might be the D (6 bases). This CDR3 contains 13 residues. Deletions cut 4 bases from V and 6 bases from J, with 11 bases between. Germline V lookup: CDR1 SGHTA, CDR2 FQGTGA. CDR3 bases: TGTGCCAGCAGCTCTAATCAGGGGGATACGCAGTATTTT. This sequence encodes CASSSNQGDTQYF.

V is TRBV5-1 and J is TRBJ2-7; 9 bases map to TRBD1. This CDR3 contains 14 residues. Trimming removed 5 bases from V and 4 bases from J; junction bases left unmatched: 7. Looked up from germline, CDR1 is SGHRS and CDR2 is YFSETQ. This CDR3 is CASSPGTGTYEQYF. As DNA, the CDR3 is TGCGCCAGCAGTCCGGGGACAGGGACTTACGAGCAGTACTTC.

The chain carries TRBV5-1 and TRBJ1-2; TRBD1 is a possible D gene (6 bases). This CDR3 has 15 amino acids. From germline, CDR1 is SGHRS and CDR2 YFSETQ. V was pared by 0 bases and J by 7 bases, with 16 bases between. The CDR3 DNA sequence: TGCGCCAGCAGCTTGGTTTCGGGGGGCGCGTCTGGCTACACCTTC. Amino acid sequence: CASSLVSGGASGYTF. The full variable domain, with the rest looked up from reference TRBV5-1 and TRBJ1-2, is KAGVTQTPRYLIKTRGQQVTLSCSPISGHRSVSWYQQTPGQGLQFLFEYFSETQRNKGNFPGRFSGRQFSNSRSEMNVSTLELGDSALYLCASSLVSGGASGYTFGSGTRLTVV.